A single sample gave rise to the 24 T cell receptor beta chains below, sequenced in a study of T cells in localized non-small cell lung cancer. Sequenced by immunoSEQ multiplex PCR; TCRdb stores in-frame clones only, minus some. The sample has around 3,900 clones, about 42% seen once. Here the sequenced sample was lung tumor tissue, taken before any cancer treatment. The receptors derive from a woman aged 35-75 years with stage I lung adenocarcinoma.

This clone came up a few times. The chain combines TRBV11-3 with TRBJ1-4, with 7 bases lining up with TRBD1. The V gene's germline CDR1 is SGHNT and CDR2 YENEEA. The CDR3 consists of 15 residues. V lost 1 base, J lost 5 bases, and 4 bases stayed unmatched. DNA for the CDR3: TGTGCCAGCAGCTTAGGGACAGGTGGCAATGAAAAACTGTTTTTT. Its protein product is CASSLGTGGNEKLFF.

This clone has only one observation. This chain links TRBV30 with TRBJ1-5; D call uncertain. Trimming left V 1 base short and J 4 bases short, with 11 bases between. The CDR3 contains 14 residues. The V gene's germline CDR1 is GTSNPN and CDR2 SVGIG (reference sequence). For the CDR3, the DNA is TGTGCCTGGAGTGAACGGTTAGGGAATCAGCCCCAGCATTTT. Protein sequence: CAWSERLGNQPQHF.

The chain combines TRBV28 with TRBJ1-3; D might be TRBD1 (5 bases). The CDR3 contains 15 residues. V was clipped by 2 bases and J by 0 bases, with 8 bases between them. CDR1 is MDHEN and CDR2 is SYDVKM in the germline V gene. DNA for the CDR3: TGTGCCAGCAGTTTAGGAAGGGGCTCTGGAAACACCATATATTTT. Translated: CASSLGRGSGNTIYF.

The chain links TRBV29-1 to TRBJ2-2, with no clear D. Germline V lookup: CDR1 SQVTM, CDR2 ANQGSEA. V lost 4 bases and J 6 bases, leaving 9 bases between the germline ends. This CDR3 spans 12 amino acids. The CDR3 loop reads CSVGSDAGELFF. The DNA of the CDR3 is TGCAGCGTTGGTTCCGACGCCGGGGAGCTGTTTTTT.

About this clone: A read error may account for a junction end that differs from germline. The chain is built from TRBV5-1 and TRBJ2-2, with 10 nucleotides matching TRBD2. In germline, CDR1 is SGHRS, CDR2 YFSETQ. The CDR3 has 16 residues. The CDR3 reads CASSSLAGGVAGELFF. CDR3 sequence (DNA): TGCGCCAGCAGCTCCTTAGCGGGAGGCGTGGCCGGRGAGCTGTTTTTT.

This clone is labeled as medium-sized. J is TRBJ1-2 and V is TRBV6-8; 7 bases map to TRBD1. Trimming removed 2 bases from V and 4 bases from J; junction bases left unmatched: 1. CDR3 length: 13 residues. Germline CDR1 reads MNHGY; CDR2 reads SAAAGT. The CDR3 DNA reads TGTGCCAGCAGTTACAGGGGGCCCTATGGCTACACCTTC. It translates to CASSYRGPYGYTF.

On this clone itself: The junction differs from germline at one of its ends, possibly a read error. V is TRBV28 and J is TRBJ1-5, with a possible D match to TRBD1 (5 bases). Germline V lookup: CDR1 MDHEN, CDR2 SYDVKM. The CDR3 runs 12 residues. CDR3 in DNA: TGTGCCAGCAGCAGGGATCAGGGACCTTCCCTTTTT. This sequence encodes CASSRDQGPSLF.

The genes are TRBV11-3 and TRBJ2-1; D may be TRBD2 (6 bases). CDR3 size: 15 residues. Germline V gene data show CDR1 as SGHNT and CDR2 as YENEEA. V lost 8 bases, J lost 0 bases, and 14 bases lay in between. CDR3 protein: CASGVAVSSYNEQFF. The CDR3 bases are TGTGCCAGCGGGGTAGCGGTTAGCTCCTACAATGAGCAGTTCTTC.

This chain joins TRBV18 and TRBJ1-1, with D hard to call. Germline CDR1 reads KGHSH; CDR2 reads LQKENI. The CDR3 has 13 amino acids. Between the trimmed V and J ends, which lost 4 bases and 3 bases, there was a span of 9 bases. The CDR3 here is CASSLVQDTEAFF. CDR3 coding DNA: TGTGCCAGCTCACTTGTTCAGGACACTGAAGCTTTCTTT. The whole variable domain, remainder taken from reference TRBV18 and TRBJ1-1, is NAGVMQNPRHLVRRRGQEARLRCSPMKGHSHVYWYRQLPEEGLKFMVYLQKENIIDESGMPKERFSAEFPKEGPSILRIQQVVRGDSAAYFCASSLVQDTEAFFGQGTRLTVV.

By share, this clone ranks as medium-sized. The chain uses TRBV9 and TRBJ1-2; 7 nucleotides align to TRBD1. Trimming removed 3 bases from V and 3 bases from J; junction bases left unmatched: 8. Germline CDR1 reads SGDLS; CDR2 reads YYNGEE. The CDR3 sequence is 15 residues long. The CDR3 DNA reads TGTGCCAGCAGCGCAAAGGGGGCGAGGGACTATGGCTACACCTTC. This codes for CASSAKGARDYGYTF. The full variable domain, in which reference TRBV9 and TRBJ1-2 provide the parts outside the CDR3, is DSGVTQTPKHLITATGQRVTLRCSPRSGDLSVYWYQQSLDQGLQFLIQYYNGEERAKGNILERFSAQQFPDLHSELNLSSLELGDSALYFCASSAKGARDYGYTFGSGTRLTVV.

By proportion, this clone is medium-sized. The J gene is TRBJ2-7, the V gene TRBV6-8, with D possibly TRBD1 on 5 matching bases. The CDR3 runs 14 residues. The V end was cut by 6 bases, the J end by 4 bases, with 16 bases between. The germline gives CDR1 MNHGY, CDR2 SAAAGT. CDR3 protein: CASRRQSVSYEQYF. The DNA for the CDR3 is TGTGCCAGCAGGAGACAGTCGGTGTCGTACGAGCAGTACTTC.

The chain joins TRBV28 to TRBJ2-5; no clear D gene. The CDR3 is made up of 13 amino acids. The V end lost 10 bases, the J end lost 5 bases, and 17 bases lay between the germline ends. Germline assignment: CDR1 MDHEN and CDR2 SYDVKM. The chain's CDR3 is CATEKGSTETQYF. The CDR3 DNA is TGTGCCACCGAGAAAGGCTCGACGGAGACCCAGTACTTC.

The chain carries TRBV19 and TRBJ2-5; no reliable D call. CDR1 and CDR2 (germline): LNHDA, SQIVND (reference sequence). Trimming left V 3 bases short and J 5 bases short, with 4 bases between. The CDR3 has 11 amino acids. The CDR3 region is CASSMRETQYF. The CDR3 region has the DNA TGTGCCAGTAGTATGCGGGAGACCCAGTACTTC.

This clone was seen a handful of times. The chain joins TRBV30 to TRBJ1-3, with D maybe TRBD1 (5 bases). V was cut by 2 bases and J by 4 bases, with 12 bases left in between. CDR3 length: 14 amino acids. Germline V gene sequence: CDR1 GTSNPN, CDR2 SVGIG (reference sequence). CDR3 residues: CAWSPRGLGNTIYF. The CDR3 DNA follows: TGTGCCTGGAGTCCTCGGGGACTCGGAAACACCATATATTTT.

This rearrangement joins TRBV19 to TRBJ2-1; maybe TRBD2 (6 bases). Trimming cost V 5 bases and J 0 bases, with 20 bases left between them. This CDR3 has 18 amino acids. Germline loops: CDR1 LNHDA, CDR2 SQIVND (reference sequence). For the CDR3, the DNA is TGTGCCAGTAGTCGTCTAGCAGCGGGTAGGAACTCCTACAATGAGCAGTTCTTC. Its translation is CASSRLAAGRNSYNEQFF.

J is TRBJ2-1 and V is TRBV5-1, with 11 bases identical to TRBD2. This CDR3 is built from 14 residues. V trimming: 5 bases; J trimming: 5 bases; junction bases outside the gene matches: 3. CDR1 is SGHRS and CDR2 is YFSETQ in the germline V gene. The CDR3 DNA sequence: TGCGCCAGCAGGTCGGGACTAGCGGACAATGAGCAGTTCTTC. It codes for CASRSGLADNEQFF.

This clone was counted a few times. The chain is built from TRBV28 and TRBJ2-7; D unclear. Trimming removed 4 bases at V and 2 bases at J, with 12 bases between. The CDR3 covers 14 residues. In germline, CDR1 is MDHEN, CDR2 SYDVKM. DNA for the CDR3: TGTGCCAGCAGTTCGACGGAATCCGCCTACGAGCAGTACTTC. It is translated as CASSSTESAYEQYF. The whole variable domain, filled in from reference TRBV28 and TRBJ2-7, reads DVKVTQSSRYLVKRTGEKVFLECVQDMDHENMFWYRQDPGLGLRLIYFSYDVKMKEKGDIPEGYSVSREKKERFSLILESASTNQTSMYLCASSSTESAYEQYFGPGTRLTVT.

This clone was seen a handful of times. The chain employs TRBV28 and TRBJ1-2; no firm D call. Germline V gene data show CDR1 as MDHEN and CDR2 as SYDVKM. The CDR3 is 13 residues long. V shed 2 bases and J shed 6 bases, with 10 bases lying between them. The CDR3 loop reads CASSLGSEDGYTF. Written as DNA, the CDR3 is TGTGCCAGCAGTTTAGGATCGGAGGATGGCTACACCTTC.

In its sample, this clone ranks as medium-sized. The chain uses TRBV10-3 and TRBJ2-2; perhaps TRBD1 as D (5 bases). Trimming cost V 0 bases and J 2 bases, with 7 bases left between them. The germline V gene has CDR1 ENHRY and CDR2 SYGVKD. The CDR3 is 15 residues long. CDR3 sequence: CAISESTVNTGELFF. Here the CDR3 DNA reads TGTGCCATCAGTGAGTCGACAGTTAACACCGGGGAGCTGTTTTTT.

The V gene is TRBV1, the J gene TRBJ2-2; the table's D call, TRBD2, was not checked against the DNA. TRBV1 is a recognized pseudogene. The length of the CDR3 is 15 residues. The CDR3 nucleotides read TGCGCCAGCAGCCACCCGACGCGGGAGGCCGGGGAGCTGTTTTTT. Its translation: CASSHPTREAGELFF.

This clone was counted a few times. The rearrangement joins TRBV19 to TRBJ2-6; D is tentatively TRBD1 or TRBD2 (5 bases each). Germline assignment: CDR1 LNHDA and CDR2 SQIVND (reference sequence). The CDR3 is 12 amino acids. Trimming pared 3 bases from V and 18 bases from J, leaving 15 bases between. CDR3: CASSIASGTQTF. CDR3 bases: TGTGCCAGTAGTATCGCGTCCGGGACCCAGACTTTC.

V usage is TRBV28 and J usage is TRBJ1-1, with D unresolved. The germline V and J ends were trimmed by 2 bases and 3 bases, with 19 bases remaining between them. CDR1 is MDHEN, CDR2 SYDVKM, per germline. This CDR3 comprises 17 residues. DNA for the CDR3: TGTGCCAGCAGTTTAAGCATGCGATGGGGTGGGTACACTGAAGCTTTCTTT. Protein sequence: CASSLSMRWGGYTEAFF.

The gene calls are TRBV10-2 and TRBJ1-2, with 9 bases matching TRBD1. The CDR3 contains 17 residues. Germline V CDR1 and CDR2: WSHSY, SAAADI. With 3 bases clipped from V and 4 bases from J, the junction kept 12 bases outside the gene matches. The CDR3 loop is CASSDQTGTGMIYGYTF. For the CDR3, the DNA is TGCGCCAGCAGTGACCAAACCGGGACAGGGATGATCTATGGCTACACCTTC.

By share, this clone counts as medium-sized. This CDR3 reads CASSPSGSGNRNTQYF. CDR3 in DNA: TGTGCCAGCAGCCCCTCGGGTAGCGGGAATAGAAATACGCAGTATTTT. The V and J genes are TRBV11-3 and TRBJ2-3; 8 bases agree with TRBD2. The CDR3 spans 16 residues. The germline gives CDR1 SGHNT, CDR2 YENEEA. The V segment lost 5 bases and the J segment 7 bases; nucleotides outside the gene matches: 14.